Following are 13 T cell receptor beta chains from one sample sequenced in a study of beta chain features in type 1 diabetes. General study findings and limits: Shortening of TCRB CDR3s, moderate but significant, appeared in all four CD4+ subsets of Type 1 diabetes patients.

cDNA synthesis used the whole RNA isolate, giving expressed TCRB sequences. Clones were read by immunoSEQ multiplex PCR, and TCRdb kept only the in-frame ones, dropping some. The profile shows 150,000 to 190,000 clones, over 9% of them singletons. Their target antigens are unknown. What was sequenced was central memory CD4+ T cells from blood. All receptors come from a man aged 25 to 45 with type 1 diabetes.

This clone showed up just a few times. The CDR3 DNA follows: TGTGCCAGCAGAGGTAACCGGGGTGAGCCCCAGCATTTT. It yields the protein CASRGNRGEPQHF. The rearrangement joins TRBV6-5 to TRBJ1-5; D gene uncertain. Germline assignment: CDR1 MNHEY and CDR2 SVGAGI. The CDR3 loop spans 13 amino acids. V was cut by 6 bases and J by 8 bases, with 14 bases left in between.

CDR3 amino acids: CASSWDRGRENEQFF. As DNA, the CDR3 is TGTGCCAGCAGTTGGGACAGGGGGAGGGAAAATGAGCAGTTCTTC. V and J are TRBV7-2 and TRBJ2-1; TRBD1 aligns across 11 bases. This CDR3 is built from 15 residues. The germline CDR1 and CDR2 sequences are SGHTA and FQGNSA. V lost 6 bases to trimming and J lost 7 bases; unmatched junction nucleotides: 8.

This clone was counted only a few times. The chain couples TRBV27 to TRBJ2-5; 15 nucleotides agree with TRBD2. Germline loops: CDR1 MNHEY, CDR2 SMNVEV (reference sequence). The CDR3 totals 18 residues. V trimming: 5 bases; J trimming: 0 bases; junction bases outside the gene matches: 7. The CDR3 region is CASSRGLAGGSYQETQYF. The CDR3 nucleotides are TGTGCCAGCAGTCGTGGACTAGCGGGAGGGTCGTACCAAGAGACCCAGTACTTC.

This clone was observed a handful of times. The chain recombines TRBV5-1 with TRBJ2-5; tentative D call: TRBD2 (6 bases). The CDR3 is made up of 14 amino acids. Between the trimmed V and J ends, which lost 10 bases and 2 bases, there was a span of 18 bases. CDR1 and CDR2 (germline): SGHRS, YFSETQ. The CDR3 DNA reads as TGCGCCTCCAGGCGGGACGACATTCAAGAGACCCAGTACTTC. This sequence encodes CASRRDDIQETQYF. Full variable domain (remainder filled in from reference TRBV5-1 and TRBJ2-5): KAGVTQTPRYLIKTRGQQVTLSCSPISGHRSVSWYQQTPGQGLQFLFEYFSETQRNKGNFPGRFSGRQFSNSRSEMNVSTLELGDSALYLCASRRDDIQETQYFGPGTRLLVL.

This clone was seen more than once but under ten times. The J gene is TRBJ1-1, the V gene TRBV15; the D gene is possibly TRBD1 (6 bases). Per the germline V gene, CDR1 is LNHNV and CDR2 is YYDKDF (reference sequence). Trimming left V 0 bases short and J 4 bases short, with 12 bases between. The CDR3 extends over 15 amino acids. The CDR3 DNA follows: TGTGCCACCAGCAGAGATCATGTGGGGGCCACTGAAGCTTTCTTT. Protein: CATSRDHVGATEAFF.

In this sample, this clone turned up a few times. V and J are TRBV14 and TRBJ2-1; D possibly corresponds to TRBD1 (5 bases). This CDR3 has 14 residues. Trimming took off 0 bases at V and 7 bases at J, with 10 bases between the two ends. Per the germline V gene, CDR1 is SGHDN and CDR2 is FVKESK. CDR3 region: CASSQEVAGNEQFF. DNA of the CDR3: TGTGCCAGCAGCCAAGAGGTCGCAGGGAATGAGCAGTTCTTC.

There are a few counts of this clone. The rearrangement links TRBV28 to TRBJ2-5, with 11 bases lining up with TRBD2. The germline V gene has CDR1 MDHEN and CDR2 SYDVKM. This CDR3 has 15 amino acids. With 5 bases clipped from V and 3 bases from J, the junction kept 5 bases outside the gene matches. CDR3 sequence reads: CASSPRGLAEETQYF. Here the CDR3 DNA reads TGTGCCAGCAGTCCTCGGGGACTAGCGGAAGAGACCCAGTACTTC. Looking up the rest from reference TRBV28 and TRBJ2-5 gives the full variable domain: DVKVTQSSRYLVKRTGEKVFLECVQDMDHENMFWYRQDPGLGLRLIYFSYDVKMKEKGDIPEGYSVSREKKERFSLILESASTNQTSMYLCASSPRGLAEETQYFGPGTRLLVL.

The chain links TRBV29-1 to TRBJ2-3; TRBD2 matches 7 bases. CDR1 SQVTM and CDR2 ANQGSEA come from the germline V gene. The length of the CDR3 is 12 residues. With V trimmed by 6 bases and J by 6 bases, 6 bases remained unmatched. CDR3 DNA sequence: TGCAGCGTCCGGGAGGCAGGCGATACGCAGTATTTT. It specifies CSVREAGDTQYF.

The rearrangement uses TRBV6-6 and TRBJ1-5, with TRBD1 matching 7 bases. V gave up 11 bases and J gave up 2 bases; unmatched junction bases: 9. The CDR3 consists of 14 residues. CDR1 is MNHNY, CDR2 SVGAGI, per germline (reference sequence). The CDR3 loop is CASQGTVGNQPQHF. The CDR3 DNA is TGTGCCTCTCAGGGGACAGTAGGCAATCAGCCCCAGCATTTT.

There are a few counts of this clone. V usage is TRBV6-6 and J usage is TRBJ2-2; 7 bases are shared with TRBD1. V gave up 7 bases and J gave up 3 bases; unmatched junction bases: 8. Germline CDR1 MNHNY, CDR2 SVGAGI (reference sequence). This CDR3 has 15 amino acids. CDR3 in amino acids: CASIPTGEYTGELFF. CDR3 sequence (DNA): TGTGCCAGCATTCCAACAGGGGAGTACACCGGGGAGCTGTTTTTT.

This clone was seen a few times. The chain joins TRBV7-2 to TRBJ1-5; D uncertain. The germline V gene has CDR1 SGHTA and CDR2 FQGNSA. This CDR3 spans 13 amino acids. V was pared by 7 bases and J by 0 bases, with 7 bases between. As DNA, the CDR3 is TGTGCCAGCACCTATGATAGCAATCAGCCCCAGCATTTT. Amino acid sequence: CASTYDSNQPQHF.

The chain recombines TRBV27 with TRBJ2-7; D is undetermined. This CDR3 spans 13 amino acids. V shed 3 bases and J shed 3 bases, with 9 bases lying between them. Germline CDR1 MNHEY, CDR2 SMNVEV (reference sequence). CDR3 sequence reads: CASSFQANYEQYF. The CDR3 DNA reads as TGTGCCAGCAGTTTCCAGGCTAACTACGAGCAGTACTTC.

The CDR3 DNA sequence: TGCAGTGCTGGGAACAAGGGGTCCCAGTACTTC. Its protein product is CSAGNKGSQYF. The rearrangement joins TRBV20-1 to TRBJ2-5; possibly TRBD1 for D (5 bases). This CDR3 has 11 amino acids. Germline V gene sequence: CDR1 DFQATT, CDR2 SNEGSKA (reference sequence). Trimming left V 5 bases short and J 9 bases short, with 13 bases between.